This T cell receptor beta chain was identified during a study of T-cell reconstitution after alpha-beta-depleted transplantation in children. Preparation of the TCRbeta library was carried out with unique molecular identifiers. Each CDR3 protein gets one entry after TCRdb re-called the PCR reads with MiXCR. The table shows a few hundred thousand distinct CDR3 sequences, with 13% occurring only once. Study results and caveats: Recipient T cells and thymic progenitors that survived were the source of the high TCRbeta diversity seen at day 60 in some patients. After transplant, at about two months, alpha-beta T cells were reportedly derived from several hundred expanded graft clones.

A word on this clonotype: What it recognizes is unknown.

The V and J ends lost 2 bases and 6 bases, in that order; junction bases with no gene match: 7. CDR1 GTSNPN and CDR2 SVGIG come from the germline V gene (reference sequence). This CDR3 is built from 13 residues. The sample was PBMCs, mostly from graft donor cells, taken 360 days after TCRalphabeta/CD19-depleted stem cell transplant. The TCR was taken from a male patient between 5 and 17 years old who had a stem cell transplant for acute myeloid leukemia, so the T cells may come from the graft donor. The chain is built from TRBV30 and TRBJ2-7; 7 bases are a match to TRBD2. The CDR3 nucleotides are TGTGCCTGGAGTAATGGGAGGGTAGGCGAGCAGTACTTC. This translates into CAWSNGRVGEQYF.